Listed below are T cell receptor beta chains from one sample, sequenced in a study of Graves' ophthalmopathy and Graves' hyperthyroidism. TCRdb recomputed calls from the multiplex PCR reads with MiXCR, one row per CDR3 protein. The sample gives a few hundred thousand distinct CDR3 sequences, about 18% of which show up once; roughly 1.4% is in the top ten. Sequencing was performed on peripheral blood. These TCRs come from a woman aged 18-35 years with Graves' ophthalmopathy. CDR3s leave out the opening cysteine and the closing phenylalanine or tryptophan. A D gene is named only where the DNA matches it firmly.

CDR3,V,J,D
ASSLYASLSGNTIY,TRBV11-2,TRBJ1-3,NA
ASSDRGGQETQY,TRBV19,TRBJ2-5,TRBD1
ASNGQGNTGELF,TRBV6-1,TRBJ2-2,NA
ASSYSTVAF,TRBV6-5,TRBJ1-1,NA
SARPWTAPYEQY,TRBV20-1,TRBJ2-7,NA
ASSWSGTGELF,TRBV10-1,TRBJ2-2,NA
ASSFGLGRTGELF,TRBV12-3/TRBV12-4,TRBJ2-2,NA
ASSFVGAPGNTIY,TRBV28,TRBJ1-3,NA
ASSYSGRDEAF,TRBV6-5,TRBJ1-1,NA
ASSSRNLNYGYT,TRBV9,TRBJ1-2,NA
ASNPGTMWNYGYT,TRBV5-1,TRBJ1-2,NA
ASQLGIRGTEAF,TRBV5-1,TRBJ1-1,NA
ASSLARQGGPTYEQY,TRBV7-6,TRBJ2-7,NA
ASSLSFPGELF,TRBV28,TRBJ2-2,NA
ASSIGVRPNYGYT,TRBV19,TRBJ1-2,NA
ASSVEDSFNSPLH,TRBV9,TRBJ1-6,NA
ASSFGSGSTEAF,TRBV5-1,TRBJ1-1,NA
ASRGGLPGELF,TRBV28,TRBJ2-2,NA
SVVAASGIYEQY,TRBV29-1,TRBJ2-7,TRBD2
ASSSRTTSTGELF,TRBV6-5,TRBJ2-2,NA
ASSPNPQSFSNQPQH,TRBV27,TRBJ1-5,NA
ASSFTGRTGNTIC,TRBV5-6,TRBJ1-3,NA
SARDRVGTGHGYT,TRBV20-1,TRBJ1-2,TRBD1